This T cell receptor (beta chain) was captured by sequencing in a study of shared clonotypes between healthy human individuals. This clone has a single count. Its antigen is as yet unknown. The germline V and J ends were trimmed by 5 bases and 5 bases, with 15 bases remaining between them. This CDR3 is built from 14 residues. Germline V gives CDR1 PRHDT, CDR2 FYEKMQ (reference sequence). Study-wide findings and caveats: The study found lower generation probabilities in non-shared clonotypes than in those shared by all four donors.

Original handling: Junction-only immunoSEQ data arrived without quality scores, meaning filtering differed. Here immunoSEQ multiplex PCR was the method, and the copy in TCRdb shows in-frame clones only, minus some. The V and J calls and clone size come from that table; D and trimming were worked out from the DNA. The table shows about 1.9 million clones, with 93% occurring only once. Naive CD8 cells lacked CD45RO, underwent positive selection for CCR7 and left out terminally differentiated effector memory CD45RA+ cells. The material sequenced was naive CD8+ T cells from PBMCs. This clonotype originated in a man younger than 35 in good health. Some clones in this sample may be carry-over from other donors' samples. The chain combines TRBV13 with TRBJ2-5; D possibly corresponds to TRBD2 (5 bases). CDR3 in amino acids: CASSPPSRRETQYF. The CDR3 region has the DNA TGTGCCAGCAGCCCCCCTAGCCGGAGGGAGACCCAGTACTTC.